This is a list of T cell receptor beta chains from one sample in a study of shared clonotypes between healthy human individuals. Clones were read by immunoSEQ multiplex PCR, and TCRdb kept only the in-frame ones, dropping some. The sample gives about 2 million clones, around 96% of which show up once; more than 0.95% is in the top ten. Sequenced sample: naive CD8+ T cells sorted from blood. The receptors come from a man aged 18 to 30 in good health. Each CDR3 is given with its conserved first and last residue. Fields, in order: D gene, J gene, clone size, V gene, CDR3 protein, CDR3 DNA. The D gene is left open where the match is weak. The size field is filled for only some rows; it gives once, few, many or a size class.

D: TRBD1
J: TRBJ1-1
size: once
V: TRBV27
CDR3: CASSLQGALNTEAFF
DNA: TGTGCCAGCAGTCTACAGGGGGCCCTGAACACTGAAGCTTTCTTT

D: TRBD2
J: TRBJ2-5
size: .
V: TRBV28
CDR3: CASSPIPSGGLQETQYF
DNA: TGTGCCAGCAGCCCAATCCCCAGCGGGGGGCTGCAAGAGACCCAGTACTTC

D: .
J: TRBJ2-7
size: .
V: TRBV4-1
CDR3: CASSQVARGLIYEQYF
DNA: TGCGCCAGCAGCCAAGTAGCCAGGGGATTGATTTACGAGCAGTACTTC

D: .
J: TRBJ2-5
size: .
V: TRBV5-1
CDR3: CASSLGDSGPGLETQYF
DNA: TGCGCCAGCAGCTTGGGGGACTCGGGCCCCGGCTTGGAGACCCAGTACTTC

D: .
J: TRBJ1-1
size: .
V: TRBV27
CDR3: CASSLYPALNTEAFF
DNA: TGTGCCAGCAGTTTATACCCAGCTTTGAACACTGAAGCTTTCTTT

D: TRBD1
J: TRBJ2-5
size: .
V: TRBV29-1
CDR3: CSVDPAPGQGRKETQYF
DNA: TGCAGCGTTGATCCGGCTCCGGGACAGGGTAGGAAAGAGACCCAGTACTTC

D: .
J: TRBJ2-1
size: .
V: TRBV7-9
CDR3: CASSAAGLGQFF
DNA: TGTGCCAGCAGCGCCGCAGGTCTCGGGCAGTTCTTC

D: TRBD2
J: TRBJ2-7
size: .
V: TRBV7-8
CDR3: CASSPLSGVSYEQYF
DNA: TGTGCCAGCAGCCCCCTTAGCGGGGTTTCCTACGAGCAGTACTTC

D: TRBD1
J: TRBJ1-5
size: .
V: TRBV10-1
CDR3: CASSDWTGPLSNQPQHF
DNA: TGCGCCAGCAGTGATTGGACAGGGCCTCTGAGCAATCAGCCCCAGCATTTT

D: .
J: TRBJ1-5
size: .
V: TRBV4-1
CDR3: CASIVRGGPPQHF
DNA: TGCGCCAGCATAGTGAGAGGGGGACCTCCCCAGCATTTT

D: TRBD1
J: TRBJ2-7
size: .
V: TRBV27
CDR3: CASSLSPGTGSYEQYF
DNA: TGTGCCAGCAGTCTCTCTCCCGGGACAGGATCCTACGAGCAGTACTTC

D: .
J: TRBJ1-1
size: .
V: TRBV30
CDR3: CAWSVFGNTEAFF
DNA: TGTGCCTGGAGTGTATTCGGAAACACTGAAGCTTTCTTT

D: .
J: TRBJ2-6
size: .
V: TRBV7-3
CDR3: CASSWSGRLGTGANVLTF
DNA: TGTGCCAGCAGCTGGTCCGGCAGGTTGGGAACTGGGGCCAACGTCCTGACTTTC

D: .
J: TRBJ2-5
size: .
V: TRBV7-9
CDR3: CASSPPSSGLETQYF
DNA: TGTGCCAGCAGCCCACCTTCGTCAGGGTTGGAGACCCAGTACTTC

D: .
J: TRBJ2-5
size: .
V: TRBV4-1
CDR3: CASSNFADRGETQYF
DNA: TGCGCCAGCAGCAACTTCGCTGACCGAGGAGAGACCCAGTACTTC

D: .
J: TRBJ2-7
size: .
V: TRBV7-9
CDR3: CASSLEMGGLSYEQYF
DNA: TGTGCCAGCAGCTTAGAAATGGGAGGTCTCTCCTACGAGCAGTACTTC

D: .
J: TRBJ2-7
size: .
V: TRBV28
CDR3: CASSFTGHLYEQYF
DNA: TGTGCCAGCAGTTTTACGGGACACCTCTACGAGCAGTACTTC

D: .
J: TRBJ1-5
size: .
V: TRBV5-8
CDR3: CASSQFPGGGGPQHF
DNA: TGTGCCAGCAGCCAATTCCCGGGGGGCGGGGGGCCCCAGCATTTT

D: TRBD1
J: TRBJ2-1
size: .
V: TRBV30
CDR3: CAWSPTGGYEQFF
DNA: TGTGCCTGGAGCCCGACAGGGGGCTATGAGCAGTTCTTC

D: .
J: TRBJ1-2
size: .
V: TRBV5-5
CDR3: CASSASGLPSYGYTF
DNA: TGTGCCAGCAGCGCTTCCGGGCTCCCTTCCTATGGCTACACCTTC

D: TRBD1
J: TRBJ1-2
size: .
V: TRBV12-5
CDR3: CASTYLRDRGSYGYTF
DNA: TGTGCTAGTACCTACCTCCGGGACAGGGGGTCCTATGGCTACACCTTC

D: .
J: TRBJ2-5
size: .
V: TRBV6-6
CDR3: CASTTPYQETQYF
DNA: TGTGCCAGCACCACACCGTACCAAGAGACCCAGTACTTC

D: TRBD1
J: TRBJ2-1
size: .
V: TRBV29-1
CDR3: CSVPRGPYNEQFF
DNA: TGCAGCGTTCCCAGGGGGCCCTACAATGAGCAGTTCTTC

D: .
J: TRBJ2-5
size: .
V: TRBV5-4
CDR3: CASSSDGAAGETQYF
DNA: TGTGCCAGCAGCTCGGACGGAGCCGCCGGAGAGACCCAGTACTTC

D: TRBD1
J: TRBJ2-1
size: .
V: TRBV28
CDR3: CASSTDREGPHEQFF
DNA: TGTGCCAGCAGCACTGACAGGGAAGGGCCCCATGAGCAGTTCTTC

D: .
J: TRBJ2-7
size: .
V: TRBV28
CDR3: CASSFRGLSYEQYF
DNA: TGTGCCAGCAGTTTTAGGGGCCTCTCCTACGAGCAGTACTTC

D: .
J: TRBJ1-2
size: .
V: TRBV9
CDR3: CASSDGQGGVYGYTF
DNA: TGTGCCAGCAGCGATGGGCAGGGCGGGGTCTACGGCTACACCTTC

D: .
J: TRBJ2-3
size: .
V: TRBV4-1
CDR3: CASSQDWASNRDTQYF
DNA: TGCGCCAGCAGCCAAGATTGGGCTAGTAATAGGGATACGCAGTATTTT

D: .
J: TRBJ2-2
size: .
V: TRBV13
CDR3: CASSPHLYTPNTGELFF
DNA: TGTGCCAGCAGCCCGCATCTCTATACACCGAACACCGGGGAGCTGTTTTTT

D: .
J: TRBJ1-1
size: .
V: TRBV7-9
CDR3: CASSPQGYGYDTEAFF
DNA: TGTGCCAGCAGCCCCCAAGGTTATGGTTACGACACTGAAGCTTTCTTT

D: .
J: TRBJ1-5
size: .
V: TRBV7-9
CDR3: CASSLQDNQPQHF
DNA: TGTGCCAGCAGCTTACAGGATAATCAGCCCCAGCATTTT

D: TRBD2
J: TRBJ2-5
size: .
V: TRBV5-3
CDR3: CARSAGGSSSGVAETQYF
DNA: TGTGCCAGAAGCGCGGGTGGTTCTTCTAGCGGGGTGGCAGAGACCCAGTACTTC

D: .
J: TRBJ2-2
size: .
V: TRBV10-3
CDR3: CAIGQTNTGELFF
DNA: TGTGCCATCGGACAGACCAACACCGGGGAGCTGTTTTTT

D: TRBD2
J: TRBJ2-5
size: once
V: TRBV7-2
CDR3: CASSLGSSGEYQETQYF
DNA: TGTGCCAGCAGCTTAGGCTCTAGCGGAGAGTACCAAGAGACCCAGTACTTC

D: TRBD1
J: TRBJ1-4
size: .
V: TRBV7-9
CDR3: CASSQTGTGTEKLFF
DNA: TGTGCCAGCAGCCAAACCGGGACAGGAACTGAAAAACTGTTTTTT

D: .
J: TRBJ1-4
size: .
V: TRBV29-1
CDR3: CSVQLRGTNEKLFF
DNA: TGCAGCGTCCAACTCCGAGGAACTAATGAAAAACTGTTTTTT

D: .
J: TRBJ1-2
size: .
V: TRBV6-6
CDR3: CASSPDTYGYTF
DNA: TGTGCCAGCAGTCCGGACACCTATGGCTACACCTTC

D: .
J: TRBJ2-7
size: .
V: TRBV28
CDR3: CASSWDALYEQYF
DNA: TGTGCCAGCAGCTGGGACGCCCTATACGAGCAGTACTTC

D: .
J: TRBJ1-6
size: .
V: TRBV4-3
CDR3: CASSQDLKAGMTYNSPLHF
DNA: TGCGCCAGCAGCCAAGATCTTAAAGCGGGTATGACCTATAATTCACCCCTCCACTTT

D: .
J: TRBJ2-7
size: .
V: TRBV27
CDR3: CASSSIAGYEQYF
DNA: TGTGCCAGCAGTTCAATAGCAGGGTACGAGCAGTACTTC

D: .
J: TRBJ2-7
size: .
V: TRBV11-2
CDR3: CASSLAPSGEQYF
DNA: TGTGCCAGCAGCTTAGCCCCTAGTGGCGAGCAGTACTTC

D: TRBD2
J: TRBJ2-3
size: .
V: TRBV19
CDR3: CASSMLGTSEDDTQYF
DNA: TGTGCCAGTAGTATGCTTGGGACTAGCGAAGATGATACGCAGTATTTT